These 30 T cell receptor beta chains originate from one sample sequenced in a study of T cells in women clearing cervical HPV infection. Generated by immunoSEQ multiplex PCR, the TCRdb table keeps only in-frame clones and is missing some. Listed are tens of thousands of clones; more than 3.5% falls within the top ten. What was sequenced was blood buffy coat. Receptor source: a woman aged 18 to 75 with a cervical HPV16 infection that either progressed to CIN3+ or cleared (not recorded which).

The CDR3 sequence is CAWSDGRDTRDTYTF. The DNA read from the CDR3 is TGTGCCTGGAGTGATGGTCGGGACACTCGAGATACC. The chain has TRBV30 and TRBJ1-2, with D perhaps TRBD1 (6 bases). The observed sequence ends 3 residues before the CDR3 terminus, with the missing tail filled in from the germline J gene. Germline loops: CDR1 GTSNPN, CDR2 SVGIG (reference sequence). The CDR3 contains 15 residues. The full variable domain, in which reference TRBV30 and TRBJ1-2 provide the parts outside the CDR3, is SQTIHQWPATLVQPVGSPLSLECTVEGTSNPNLYWYRQAAGRGLQLLFYSVGIGQISSEVPQNLSASRPQDRQFILSSKKLLLSDSGFYLCAWSDGRDTRDTYTFGSGTRLTVV.

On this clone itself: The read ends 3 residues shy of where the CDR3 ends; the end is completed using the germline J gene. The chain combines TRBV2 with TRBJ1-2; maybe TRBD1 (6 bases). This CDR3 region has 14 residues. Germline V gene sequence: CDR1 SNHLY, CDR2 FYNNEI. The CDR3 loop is CASQGYLVSYDYTF. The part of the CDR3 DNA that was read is TGTGCCAGCCAGGGGTATTTGGTATCCTACGAC. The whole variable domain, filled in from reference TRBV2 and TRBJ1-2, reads EPEVTQTPSHQVTQMGQEVILRCVPISNHLYFYWYRQILGQKVEFLVSFYNNEISEKSEIFDDQFSVERPDGSNFTLKIRSTKLEDSAMYFCASQGYLVSYDYTFGSGTRLTVV.

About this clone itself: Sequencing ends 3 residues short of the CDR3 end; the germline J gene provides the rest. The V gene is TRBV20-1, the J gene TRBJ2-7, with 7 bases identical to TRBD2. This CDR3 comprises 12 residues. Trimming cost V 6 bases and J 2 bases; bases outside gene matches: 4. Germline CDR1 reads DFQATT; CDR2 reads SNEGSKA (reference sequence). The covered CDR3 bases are TGCAGTGCCCGGGGGGTTCCCTACGAG. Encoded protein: CSARGVPYE. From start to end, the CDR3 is CSARGVPYEQYF.

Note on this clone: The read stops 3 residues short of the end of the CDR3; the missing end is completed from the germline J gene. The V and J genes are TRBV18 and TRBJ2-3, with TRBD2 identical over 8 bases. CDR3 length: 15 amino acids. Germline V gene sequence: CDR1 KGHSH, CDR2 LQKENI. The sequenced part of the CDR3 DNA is TGTGCCAGCTCACCATATAGCGGGGACCAAGAGACG. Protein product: CASSPYSGDQET. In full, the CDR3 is CASSPYSGDQETQYF.

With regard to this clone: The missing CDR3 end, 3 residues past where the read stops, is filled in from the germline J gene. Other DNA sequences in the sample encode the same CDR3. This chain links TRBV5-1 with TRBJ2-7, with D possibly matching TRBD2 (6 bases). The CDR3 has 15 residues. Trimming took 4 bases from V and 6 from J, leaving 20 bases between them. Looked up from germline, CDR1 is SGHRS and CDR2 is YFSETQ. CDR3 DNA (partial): TGCGCCAGCAGCCATCTCGCGGGAACAGCATCCGAG. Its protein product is CASSHLAGTASE. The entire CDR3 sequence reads CASSHLAGTASEQYF.

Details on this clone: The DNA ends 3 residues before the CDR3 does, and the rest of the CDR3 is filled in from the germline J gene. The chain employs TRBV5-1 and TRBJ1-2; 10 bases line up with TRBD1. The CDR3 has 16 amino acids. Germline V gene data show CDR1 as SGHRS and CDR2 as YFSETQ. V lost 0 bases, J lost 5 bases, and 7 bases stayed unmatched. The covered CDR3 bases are TGCGCCAGCAGCTTGGGTCTCGGACAGGGGGAATATGGC. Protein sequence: CASSLGLGQGEYG. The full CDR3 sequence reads CASSLGLGQGEYGYTF. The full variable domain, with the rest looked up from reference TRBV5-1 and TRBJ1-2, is KAGVTQTPRYLIKTRGQQVTLSCSPISGHRSVSWYQQTPGQGLQFLFEYFSETQRNKGNFPGRFSGRQFSNSRSEMNVSTLELGDSALYLCASSLGLGQGEYGYTFGSGTRLTVV.

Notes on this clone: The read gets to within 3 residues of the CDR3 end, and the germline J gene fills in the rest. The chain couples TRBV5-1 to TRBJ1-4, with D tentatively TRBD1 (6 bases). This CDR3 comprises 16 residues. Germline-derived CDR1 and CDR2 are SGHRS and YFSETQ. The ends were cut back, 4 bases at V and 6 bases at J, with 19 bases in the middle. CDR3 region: CASSPGGHPVDEKLFF. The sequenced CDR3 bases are TGCGCCAGCAGCCCCGGGGGGCACCCCGTGGATGAAAAA. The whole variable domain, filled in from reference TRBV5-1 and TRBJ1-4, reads KAGVTQTPRYLIKTRGQQVTLSCSPISGHRSVSWYQQTPGQGLQFLFEYFSETQRNKGNFPGRFSGRQFSNSRSEMNVSTLELGDSALYLCASSPGGHPVDEKLFFGSGTQLSVL.

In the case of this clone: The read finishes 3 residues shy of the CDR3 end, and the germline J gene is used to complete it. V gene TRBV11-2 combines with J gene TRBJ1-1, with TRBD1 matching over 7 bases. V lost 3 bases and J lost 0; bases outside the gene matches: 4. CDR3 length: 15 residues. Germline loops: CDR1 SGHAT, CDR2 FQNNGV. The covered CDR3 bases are TGTGCCAGCAGCTTTGTGACAGGGATGAACACTGAA. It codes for CASSFVTGMNTE. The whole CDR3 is CASSFVTGMNTEAFF.

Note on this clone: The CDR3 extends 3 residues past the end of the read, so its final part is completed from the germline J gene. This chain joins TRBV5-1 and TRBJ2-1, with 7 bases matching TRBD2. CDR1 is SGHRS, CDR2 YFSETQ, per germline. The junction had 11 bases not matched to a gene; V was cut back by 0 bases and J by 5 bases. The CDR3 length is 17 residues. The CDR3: CASSLAGGAGLHNEQFF. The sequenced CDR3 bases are TGCGCCAGCAGCTTGGCCGGTGGAGCGGGGTTACACAATGAG.

CDR3 DNA (partial): TGTGCCAGTAAAGGGGCGGAGAATCAGCCG. Protein product: CASKGAENQP. The full CDR3 is CASKGAENQPQYF. The chain has TRBV19 and TRBJ2-3, with a weak D call TRBD1 (5 bases). The read halts 3 residues ahead of the CDR3 end, with the missing end drawn from the germline J gene. Germline lookup yields CDR1 LNHDA and CDR2 SQIVND (reference sequence). This CDR3 contains 13 residues.

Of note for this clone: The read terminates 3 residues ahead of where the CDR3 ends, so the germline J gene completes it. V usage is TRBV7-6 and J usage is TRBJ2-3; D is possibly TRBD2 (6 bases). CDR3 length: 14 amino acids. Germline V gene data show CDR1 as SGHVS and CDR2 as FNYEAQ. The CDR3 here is CASSTSGREETQYF. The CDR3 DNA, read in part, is TGTGCCAGCAGCACCAGTGGGCGGGAAGAGACG.

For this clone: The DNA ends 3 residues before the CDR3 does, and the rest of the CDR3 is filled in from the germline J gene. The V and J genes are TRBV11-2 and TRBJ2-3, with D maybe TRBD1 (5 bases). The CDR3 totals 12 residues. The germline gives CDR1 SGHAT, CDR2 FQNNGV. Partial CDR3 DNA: TGTGCCAGCAGTAGGGGCAATCAGCCG. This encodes CASSRGNQP. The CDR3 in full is CASSRGNQPQYF.

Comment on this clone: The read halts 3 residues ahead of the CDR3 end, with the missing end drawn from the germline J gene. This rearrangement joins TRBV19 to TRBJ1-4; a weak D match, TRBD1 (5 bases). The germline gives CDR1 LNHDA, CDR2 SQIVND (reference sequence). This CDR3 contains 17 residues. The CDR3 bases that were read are TGTGCCAGTACTAATCGGCAGAGTCTCTCTGGGGCCAACGTA. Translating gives CASTNRQSLSGANV. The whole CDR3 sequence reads CASTNRQSLSGANVLFF.

The sequenced CDR3 bases are TGTGCCAGCAGCTTAGCCGGCGCGGGAGCGTACAATGAC. Encoded protein: CASSLAGAGAYND. The full CDR3 protein reads CASSLAGAGAYNDYTF. This chain uses TRBV7-2 with TRBJ1-2; D call uncertain. The sequence runs out 3 residues before the end of the CDR3; the remainder is reconstructed from the germline J gene. CDR1 and CDR2 (germline): SGHTA, FQGNSA. The CDR3 consists of 16 residues.

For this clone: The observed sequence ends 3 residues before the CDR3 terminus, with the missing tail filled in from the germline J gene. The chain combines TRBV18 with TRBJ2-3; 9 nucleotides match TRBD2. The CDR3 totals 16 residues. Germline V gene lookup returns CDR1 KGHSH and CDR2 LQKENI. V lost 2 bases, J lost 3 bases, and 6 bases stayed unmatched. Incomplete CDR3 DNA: TGTGCCAGCTCACCATGGCGGGGGGGCCGGACAGATACG. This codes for CASSPWRGGRTDT. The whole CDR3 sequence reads CASSPWRGGRTDTQYF.

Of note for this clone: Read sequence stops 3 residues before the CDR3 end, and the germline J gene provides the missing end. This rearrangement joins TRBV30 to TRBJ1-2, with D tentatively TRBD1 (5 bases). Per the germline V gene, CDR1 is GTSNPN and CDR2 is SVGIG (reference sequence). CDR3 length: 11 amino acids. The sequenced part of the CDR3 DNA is TGTGCCTGGAGTGTGGGGGGTGAC. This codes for CAWSVGGD. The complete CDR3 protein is CAWSVGGDYTF.

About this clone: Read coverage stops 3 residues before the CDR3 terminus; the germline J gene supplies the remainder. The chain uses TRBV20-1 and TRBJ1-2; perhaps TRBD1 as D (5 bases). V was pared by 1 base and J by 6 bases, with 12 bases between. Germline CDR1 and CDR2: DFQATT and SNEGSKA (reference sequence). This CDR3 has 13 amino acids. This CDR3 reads CSARVHGGDGYTF. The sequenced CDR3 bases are TGCAGTGCTAGAGTTCACGGGGGTGATGGC.

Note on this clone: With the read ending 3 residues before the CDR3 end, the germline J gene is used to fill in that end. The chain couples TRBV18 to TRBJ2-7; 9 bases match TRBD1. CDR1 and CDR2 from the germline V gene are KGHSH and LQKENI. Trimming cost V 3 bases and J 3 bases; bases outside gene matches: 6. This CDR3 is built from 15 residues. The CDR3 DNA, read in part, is TGTGCCAGCTCACCCCTTGGGACAGGGTACTACGAG. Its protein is CASSPLGTGYYE. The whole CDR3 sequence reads CASSPLGTGYYEQYF.

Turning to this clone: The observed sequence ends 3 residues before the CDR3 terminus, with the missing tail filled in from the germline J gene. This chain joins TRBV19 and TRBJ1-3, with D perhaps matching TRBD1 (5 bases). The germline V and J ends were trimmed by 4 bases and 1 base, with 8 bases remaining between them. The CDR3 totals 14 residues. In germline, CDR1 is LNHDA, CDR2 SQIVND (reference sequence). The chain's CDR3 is CASSTQGSGNTIYF. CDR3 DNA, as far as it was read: TGTGCCAGTAGTACCCAGGGTTCTGGAAACACC.

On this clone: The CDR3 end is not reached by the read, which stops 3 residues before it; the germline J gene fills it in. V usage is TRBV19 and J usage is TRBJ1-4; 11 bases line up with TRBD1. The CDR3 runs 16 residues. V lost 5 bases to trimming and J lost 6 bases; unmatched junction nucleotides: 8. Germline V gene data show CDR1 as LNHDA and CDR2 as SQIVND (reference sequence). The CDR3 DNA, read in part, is TGTGCCAGTAGTCAATGGACAGGGGGCCGGGATGAAAAA. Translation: CASSQWTGGRDEK. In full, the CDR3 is CASSQWTGGRDEKLFF.

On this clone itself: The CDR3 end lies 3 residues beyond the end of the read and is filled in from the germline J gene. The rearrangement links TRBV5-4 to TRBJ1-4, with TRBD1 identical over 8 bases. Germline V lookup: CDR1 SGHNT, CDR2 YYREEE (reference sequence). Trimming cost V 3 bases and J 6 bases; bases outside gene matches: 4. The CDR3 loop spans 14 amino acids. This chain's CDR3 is CASSSHRGDEKLFF. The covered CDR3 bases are TGTGCCAGCAGCTCTCACAGGGGGGATGAAAAA.

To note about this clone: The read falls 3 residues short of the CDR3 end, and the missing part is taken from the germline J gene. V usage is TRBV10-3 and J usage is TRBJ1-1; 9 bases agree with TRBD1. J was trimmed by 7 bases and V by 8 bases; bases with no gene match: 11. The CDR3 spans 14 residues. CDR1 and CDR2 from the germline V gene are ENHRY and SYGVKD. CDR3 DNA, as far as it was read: TGTGCCATCCGCAGAGGGACAGGGAGGAATGAA. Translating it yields CAIRRGTGRNE. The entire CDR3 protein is CAIRRGTGRNEAFF.

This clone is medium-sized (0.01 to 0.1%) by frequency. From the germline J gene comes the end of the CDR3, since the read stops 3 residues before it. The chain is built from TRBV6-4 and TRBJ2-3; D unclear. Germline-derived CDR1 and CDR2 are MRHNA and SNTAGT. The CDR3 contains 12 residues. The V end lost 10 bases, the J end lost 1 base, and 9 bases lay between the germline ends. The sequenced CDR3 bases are TGTGCCACCCGGTCCGGCACAGATACG. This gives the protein CATRSGTDT. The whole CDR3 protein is CATRSGTDTQYF.

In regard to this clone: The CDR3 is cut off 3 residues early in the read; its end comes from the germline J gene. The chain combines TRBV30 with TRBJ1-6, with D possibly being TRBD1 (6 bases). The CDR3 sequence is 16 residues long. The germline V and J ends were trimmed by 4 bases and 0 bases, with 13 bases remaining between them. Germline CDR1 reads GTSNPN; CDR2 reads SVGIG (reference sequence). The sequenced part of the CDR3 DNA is TGTGCCTGGAACCGGGACACAGCCTCCTATAATTCACCC. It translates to CAWNRDTASYNSP. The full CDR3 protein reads CAWNRDTASYNSPLHF. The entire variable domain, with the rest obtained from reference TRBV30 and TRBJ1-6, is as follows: SQTIHQWPATLVQPVGSPLSLECTVEGTSNPNLYWYRQAAGRGLQLLFYSVGIGQISSEVPQNLSASRPQDRQFILSSKKLLLSDSGFYLCAWNRDTASYNSPLHFGNGTRLTVT.

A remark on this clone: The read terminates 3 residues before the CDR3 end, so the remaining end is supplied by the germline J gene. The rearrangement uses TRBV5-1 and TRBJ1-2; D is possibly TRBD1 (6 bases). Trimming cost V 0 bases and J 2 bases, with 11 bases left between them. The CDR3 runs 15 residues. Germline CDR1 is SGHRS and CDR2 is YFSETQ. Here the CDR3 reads CASSLDGGWNYGYTF. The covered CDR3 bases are TGCGCCAGCAGCTTGGATGGGGGCTGGAACTATGGC. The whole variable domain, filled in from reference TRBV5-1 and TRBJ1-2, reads KAGVTQTPRYLIKTRGQQVTLSCSPISGHRSVSWYQQTPGQGLQFLFEYFSETQRNKGNFPGRFSGRQFSNSRSEMNVSTLELGDSALYLCASSLDGGWNYGYTFGSGTRLTVV.

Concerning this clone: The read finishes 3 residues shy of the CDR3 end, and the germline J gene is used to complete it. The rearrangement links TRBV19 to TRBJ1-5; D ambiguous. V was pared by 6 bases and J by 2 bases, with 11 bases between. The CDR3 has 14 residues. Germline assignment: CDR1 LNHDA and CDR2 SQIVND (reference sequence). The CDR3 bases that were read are TGTGCCAGTAGGGAGCACAGAGGCAATCAGCCC. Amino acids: CASREHRGNQP. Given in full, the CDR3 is CASREHRGNQPQHF.

This CDR3 is CASSPGQTYDYTF. Partial CDR3 DNA: TGTGCCAGCAGCCCTGGACAGACCTACGAC. The V call is TRBV7-2, the J call TRBJ1-2; tentatively, D is TRBD1 (6 bases). Coverage ceases 3 residues before the CDR3 finishes, and the germline J gene fills in the end. The CDR3 is made up of 13 amino acids. Germline V gene data show CDR1 as SGHTA and CDR2 as FQGNSA.

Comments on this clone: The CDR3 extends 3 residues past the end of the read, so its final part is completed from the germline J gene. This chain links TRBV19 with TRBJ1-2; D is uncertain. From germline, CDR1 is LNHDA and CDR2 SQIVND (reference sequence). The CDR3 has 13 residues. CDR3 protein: CASTSGRIDDYTF. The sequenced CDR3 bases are TGTGCCAGTACTAGCGGGAGAATCGATGAC.

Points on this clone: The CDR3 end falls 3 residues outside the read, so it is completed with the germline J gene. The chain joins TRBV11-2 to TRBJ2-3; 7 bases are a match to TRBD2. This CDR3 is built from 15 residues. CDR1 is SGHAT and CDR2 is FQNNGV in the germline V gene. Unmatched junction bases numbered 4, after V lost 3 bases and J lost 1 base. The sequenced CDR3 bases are TGTGCCAGCAGCTTGCAGCGGGGCCGCACAGATACG. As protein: CASSLQRGRTDT. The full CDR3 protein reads CASSLQRGRTDTQYF.

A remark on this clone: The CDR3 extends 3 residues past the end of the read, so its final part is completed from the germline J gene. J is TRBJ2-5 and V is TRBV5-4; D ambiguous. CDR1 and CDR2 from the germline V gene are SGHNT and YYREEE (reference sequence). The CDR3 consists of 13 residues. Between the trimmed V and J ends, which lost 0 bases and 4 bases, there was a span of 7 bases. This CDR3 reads CASSLGLSETQYF. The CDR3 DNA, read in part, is TGTGCCAGCAGCTTGGGTCTTTCAGAGACC.